This T cell receptor beta chain comes out of a study of immune evolution from preneoplasia to lung adenocarcinoma. Overall study findings and caveats: Clonality was highest in normal lung, lower in later-stage lesions apparently.

Generated by immunoSEQ multiplex PCR, the TCRdb table keeps only in-frame clones and is missing some. Of about 5,500 clones in the sample, approximately 87% were seen once. On this clone itself: Its cognate antigen is unknown.

The sequenced sample was FFPE adjacent normal lung tissue. The sequence came from a person aged 70 to 85 with lung adenocarcinoma.

The CDR3: CSVEDLFGAGYTF. CDR3 coding DNA: TGCAGCGTTGAAGATCTCTTCGGCGCTGGCTACACCTTC. The chain carries TRBV29-1 and TRBJ1-2; D is ambiguous. In germline, CDR1 is SQVTM, CDR2 ANQGSEA. The CDR3 runs 13 residues. V dropped 0 bases and J dropped 7 bases, with 12 bases sitting between them.